The 31 T cell receptor beta chains in this list originate from one sample, sequenced in a study of T cell responses to AZD1222 COVID-19 vaccine. Profiling relied on immunoSEQ multiplex PCR, and the TCRdb table lists in-frame clones only, not all of them. The sample holds about 100,000 clones, about 86% seen once. The input for sequencing was peripheral blood, taken on day 0 of AZD1222 vaccination. Receptors originate from an adult in good health.

This clone was seen a handful of times. The J gene is TRBJ2-3, the V gene TRBV7-6; 10 bases agree with TRBD2. The germline gives CDR1 SGHVS, CDR2 FNYEAQ. With 5 bases clipped from V and 2 bases from J, the junction kept 7 bases outside the gene matches. CDR3 length: 16 amino acids. Written as DNA, the CDR3 is TGTGCCAGCAGCGACAGGACTAGCGGATCCACAGATACGCAGTATTTT. Amino acid sequence: CASSDRTSGSTDTQYF. The variable domain in full, completed from reference TRBV7-6 and TRBJ2-3, reads GAGVSQSPRYKVTKRGQDVALRCDPISGHVSLYWYRQALGQGPEFLTYFNYEAQQDKSGLPNDRFSAERPEGSISTLTIQRTEQRDSAMYRCASSDRTSGSTDTQYFGPGTRLTVL.

The chain is built from TRBV5-1 and TRBJ2-3; no firm D call. CDR1 is SGHRS and CDR2 is YFSETQ in the germline V gene. The germline V and J ends were trimmed by 1 base and 1 base, with 10 bases remaining between them. The length of the CDR3 is 15 residues. CDR3 residues: CASSLFSGGTDTQYF. CDR3 DNA: TGCGCCAGCAGCTTGTTTAGTGGGGGCACAGATACGCAGTATTTT.

This clone was detected a few times. The CDR3 DNA reads as TGTGCCAGCACCGGGGGGACCTACGAGCAGTACTTC. The encoded protein is CASTGGTYEQYF. The chain links TRBV6-5 to TRBJ2-7, with TRBD2 matching over 7 bases. Germline V gene sequence: CDR1 MNHEY, CDR2 SVGAGI. The V and J ends lost 7 bases and 2 bases, in that order; junction bases with no gene match: 2. The CDR3 consists of 12 residues.

V usage is TRBV4-2 and J usage is TRBJ2-3; D is uncertain. This CDR3 spans 14 amino acids. From germline, CDR1 is LGHNA and CDR2 YNFKEQ. V was shortened by 1 base and J by 4 bases, with 9 bases between the two germline ends. CDR3 loop: CASSQVPSPDTQYF. CDR3 nucleotide sequence: TGTGCCAGCAGCCAAGTACCCAGTCCAGATACGCAGTATTTT.

This clone occurred once. The chain joins TRBV5-1 to TRBJ1-1; the match to TRBD1 covers 7 bases. The V gene's germline CDR1 is SGHRS and CDR2 YFSETQ. V lost 3 bases to trimming and J lost 5 bases; unmatched junction nucleotides: 7. The CDR3 has 14 residues. The CDR3 loop reads CASSSRGIGTEAFF. CDR3 coding DNA: TGCGCCAGCAGCTCCAGGGGGATAGGAACTGAAGCTTTCTTT. Using reference TRBV5-1 and TRBJ1-1 for the parts outside the CDR3, the full variable domain is KAGVTQTPRYLIKTRGQQVTLSCSPISGHRSVSWYQQTPGQGLQFLFEYFSETQRNKGNFPGRFSGRQFSNSRSEMNVSTLELGDSALYLCASSSRGIGTEAFFGQGTRLTVV.

The chain combines TRBV20-1 with TRBJ1-1; no clear D gene. Germline CDR1 and CDR2: DFQATT and SNEGSKA (reference sequence). The CDR3 sequence is 10 residues long. The CDR3 spells CTGANTEAFF. CDR3 coding DNA: TGCACAGGCGCGAACACTGAAGCTTTCTTT.

The chain has TRBV7-2 and TRBJ1-5; the match to TRBD1 covers 8 bases. With V trimmed by 6 bases and J by 4 bases, 11 bases remained unmatched. The CDR3 totals 16 residues. CDR1 SGHTA and CDR2 FQGNSA come from the germline V gene. CDR3 loop: CASSKTGQGWNQPQHF. The CDR3 nucleotides read TGTGCCAGCAGTAAGACCGGACAGGGTTGGAATCAGCCCCAGCATTTT.

The gene calls are TRBV4-3 and TRBJ2-1; 9 nucleotides agree with TRBD1. The V and J ends lost 3 bases and 9 bases, in that order; junction bases with no gene match: 6. The length of the CDR3 is 14 residues. Germline CDR1 and CDR2: LGHNA and YSLEER. The CDR3 protein is CASSQRTGDPEQFF. The CDR3 DNA reads as TGCGCCAGCAGCCAGAGGACAGGGGACCCTGAGCAGTTCTTC.

The chain combines TRBV7-9 with TRBJ1-2; D gene uncertain. In germline, CDR1 is SEHNR, CDR2 FQNEAQ (reference sequence). The CDR3 extends over 15 amino acids. The germline V and J ends were trimmed by 1 base and 7 bases, with 16 bases remaining between them. CDR3 sequence (DNA): TGTGCCAGCAGCTTAGTTGAGGGCGAATGGCGTGGCTACACCTTC. Amino acids: CASSLVEGEWRGYTF.

V and J are TRBV5-1 and TRBJ2-1; 9 positions match TRBD2. Losses at the gene ends were 5 bases for V and 10 bases for J; bases not matched to a gene: 4. This CDR3 comprises 12 residues. Germline lookup yields CDR1 SGHRS and CDR2 YFSETQ. For the CDR3, the DNA is TGCGCCAGCAGTCTAGCGGGGTGGGAGCAGTTCTTC. Its protein is CASSLAGWEQFF. The whole variable domain, remainder taken from reference TRBV5-1 and TRBJ2-1, is KAGVTQTPRYLIKTRGQQVTLSCSPISGHRSVSWYQQTPGQGLQFLFEYFSETQRNKGNFPGRFSGRQFSNSRSEMNVSTLELGDSALYLCASSLAGWEQFFGPGTRLTVL.

The rearrangement joins TRBV7-2 to TRBJ2-2, with D tentatively TRBD1 or TRBD2 (5 bases each). V lost 0 bases to trimming and J lost 4 bases, with 6 bases between them. This CDR3 is built from 14 residues. Germline V CDR1 and CDR2: SGHTA, FQGNSA. The CDR3 DNA sequence: TGTGCCAGCAGCTTAGCGGGGGTCACCGGGGAGCTGTTTTTT. This translates into CASSLAGVTGELFF.

V and J are TRBV27 and TRBJ1-2; possibly TRBD1 for D (6 bases). V was shortened by 6 bases and J by 6 bases, with 20 bases between the two germline ends. Germline loops: CDR1 MNHEY, CDR2 SMNVEV (reference sequence). CDR3 size: 15 residues. The CDR3 here is CASRIQGVGRDGYTF. CDR3 nucleotide sequence: TGTGCCAGCAGAATACAGGGCGTCGGTCGAGATGGCTACACCTTC.

The J gene is TRBJ2-1, the V gene TRBV9; 8 nucleotides line up with TRBD2. Germline CDR1 SGDLS, CDR2 YYNGEE. This CDR3 spans 14 amino acids. V trimming: 3 bases; J trimming: 7 bases; junction bases outside the gene matches: 6. The CDR3 loop reads CASSGTSGRNEQFF. CDR3 in DNA: TGTGCCAGCAGCGGAACTAGCGGAAGGAATGAGCAGTTCTTC.

The CDR3 here is CASGLENLAVSYNEQFF. The DNA for the CDR3 is TGTGCTAGTGGTTTGGAAAACCTAGCGGTCTCCTACAATGAGCAGTTCTTC. The V gene is TRBV12-5, the J gene TRBJ2-1, with 7 bases that match TRBD2. This CDR3 has 17 residues. Losses at the gene ends were 1 base for V and 0 bases for J; bases not matched to a gene: 6. Per the germline V gene, CDR1 is LGHNT and CDR2 is FRNRAP. The full variable domain, with the rest looked up from reference TRBV12-5 and TRBJ2-1, is DARVTQTPRHKVTEMGQEVTMRCQPILGHNTVFWYRQTMMQGLELLAYFRNRAPLDDSGMPKDRFSAEMPDATLATLKIQPSEPRDSAVYFCASGLENLAVSYNEQFFGPGTRLTVL.

The chain has TRBV7-9 and TRBJ1-4, with D unresolved. Trimming removed 5 bases at V and 8 bases at J, with 24 bases between. This CDR3 is built from 17 residues. Germline V gives CDR1 SEHNR, CDR2 FQNEAQ (reference sequence). The CDR3 DNA follows: TGTGCCAGCAGCCCCCCGGCGCAGATCCAACTAGGCGAAAAACTGTTTTTT. It is translated as CASSPPAQIQLGEKLFF. The whole variable domain, filled in from reference TRBV7-9 and TRBJ1-4, reads DTGVSQNPRHKITKRGQNVTFRCDPISEHNRLYWYRQTLGQGPEFLTYFQNEAQLEKSRLLSDRFSAERPKGSFSTLEIQRTEQGDSAMYLCASSPPAQIQLGEKLFFGSGTQLSVL.

The V gene is TRBV25-1, the J gene TRBJ2-3; the D is unclear. Trimming removed 11 bases at V and 2 bases at J, with 11 bases between. The length of the CDR3 is 12 residues. CDR1 MGHDK and CDR2 SYGVNS come from the germline V gene. The CDR3 bases are TGTGCCGGGCCCCACGACACAGATACGCAGTATTTT. Translated: CAGPHDTDTQYF.

The chain uses TRBV6-4 and TRBJ1-2; D is undetermined. CDR3 size: 12 residues. The germline V gene has CDR1 MRHNA and CDR2 SNTAGT. V was shortened by 2 bases and J by 2 bases, with 3 bases between the two germline ends. CDR3: CASSDGNYGYTF. The CDR3 coding sequence is TGTGCCAGCAGTGACGGAAACTATGGCTACACCTTC.

The V and J genes are TRBV5-1 and TRBJ2-7; no definite D call. This CDR3 has 12 residues. Germline V gene data show CDR1 as SGHRS and CDR2 as YFSETQ. Trimming pared 3 bases from V and 6 bases from J, leaving 10 bases between. CDR3 protein: CASSWRPSEQYF. As DNA, the CDR3 is TGCGCCAGCAGCTGGCGCCCATCCGAGCAGTACTTC. Filled out from reference TRBV5-1 and TRBJ2-7, the complete variable domain reads KAGVTQTPRYLIKTRGQQVTLSCSPISGHRSVSWYQQTPGQGLQFLFEYFSETQRNKGNFPGRFSGRQFSNSRSEMNVSTLELGDSALYLCASSWRPSEQYFGPGTRLTVT.

This clone came up many times. The chain uses TRBV15 and TRBJ2-1, with 12 nucleotides matching TRBD2. Germline V gene data show CDR1 as LNHNV and CDR2 as YYDKDF (reference sequence). This CDR3 region has 16 residues. Unmatched junction bases numbered 11, after V lost 5 bases and J lost 9 bases. Written as DNA, the CDR3 is TGTGCCACCAGCGGTCTACTAGCGGGAGGCGGGGGTGAGCAGTTCTTC. Its protein is CATSGLLAGGGGEQFF.

The gene calls are TRBV5-8 and TRBJ1-4, with 8 bases identical to TRBD1. Trimming at V came to 5 bases and at J to 7 bases, leaving 10 bases not matched to a gene. CDR1 is SGHTS and CDR2 is YDEGEE in the germline V gene. The CDR3 runs to 15 residues. The CDR3 region has the DNA TGTGCCAGCAGTACGACAGGGGCCGCTTCTGAAAAACTGTTTTTT. Residues: CASSTTGAASEKLFF. The whole variable domain, filled in from reference TRBV5-8 and TRBJ1-4, reads EAGVTQSPTHLIKTRGQQATLRCSPISGHTSVYWYQQALGLGLQFLLWYDEGEERNRGNFPPRFSGRQFPNYSSELNVNALELEDSALYLCASSTTGAASEKLFFGSGTQLSVL.

The chain carries TRBV29-1 and TRBJ2-1; D gene uncertain. The CDR3 is 12 amino acids. In germline, CDR1 is SQVTM, CDR2 ANQGSEA. V lost 4 bases and J lost 2, with 6 bases in between. For the CDR3, the DNA is TGCAGCGTTGTGGTGACCTACAATGAGCAGTTCTTC. Translated, it gives CSVVVTYNEQFF.

The chain has TRBV5-1 and TRBJ2-6; 7 nucleotides line up with TRBD1. The CDR3 is 18 residues long. CDR1 and CDR2 (germline): SGHRS, YFSETQ. Unmatched junction bases numbered 8, after V lost 2 bases and J lost 0 bases. The CDR3 region has the DNA TGCGCCAGCAGCTTCGACCCGGGACAGAGCTCTGGGGCCAACGTCCTGACTTTC. It encodes CASSFDPGQSSGANVLTF. Based on the CDR3 plus reference TRBV5-1 and TRBJ2-6, the full variable domain is KAGVTQTPRYLIKTRGQQVTLSCSPISGHRSVSWYQQTPGQGLQFLFEYFSETQRNKGNFPGRFSGRQFSNSRSEMNVSTLELGDSALYLCASSFDPGQSSGANVLTFGAGSRLTVL.

The rearrangement joins TRBV3-1 (or the pseudogene TRBV3-2) to TRBJ2-1; a possible D gene is TRBD2 (5 bases). Looked up from germline, CDR1 is LGHDT and CDR2 is YNNKEL (reference sequence). V was trimmed by 5 bases and J by 4 bases, leaving 12 bases between them. CDR3 size: 14 residues. CDR3 sequence: CASSTDLSYNEQFF. The CDR3, as DNA: TGTGCCAGCAGCACGGACTTATCATACAATGAGCAGTTCTTC.

Only one count was recorded for this clone. This rearrangement joins TRBV6-1 to TRBJ2-7; the D is unclear. The length of the CDR3 is 12 residues. CDR1 is MNHNS and CDR2 is SASEGT in the germline V gene. V was cut by 3 bases and J by 3 bases, with 6 bases left in between. CDR3 nucleotide sequence: TGTGCCAGCAGTGAGATTGACTACGAGCAGTACTTC. Translated: CASSEIDYEQYF.

This chain joins TRBV2 and TRBJ1-5, with D unclear. This CDR3 has 15 amino acids. CDR1 is SNHLY, CDR2 FYNNEI, per germline. The ends were cut back, 4 bases at V and 5 bases at J, with 15 bases in the middle. CDR3 sequence reads: CASSGDDPGDQPQHF. For the CDR3, the DNA is TGTGCCAGCAGTGGGGATGATCCCGGGGATCAGCCCCAGCATTTT.

The chain is built from TRBV5-1 and TRBJ2-2, with D perhaps matching TRBD2 (5 bases). V was cut by 4 bases and J by 3 bases, with 13 bases left in between. The CDR3 has 15 residues. Germline V gene lookup returns CDR1 SGHRS and CDR2 YFSETQ. CDR3 amino acids: CASSTGVVYTGELFF. In DNA, the CDR3 is TGCGCCAGCAGCACCGGGGTAGTTTACACCGGGGAGCTGTTTTTT.

As DNA, the CDR3 is TGTGCCAGCAGTGTCATGAGCGGGGGGGCCGGAGAGCAGTACTTC. It encodes CASSVMSGGAGEQYF. The V call is TRBV2, the J call TRBJ2-7; TRBD2 matches 10 bases. Germline V gene sequence: CDR1 SNHLY, CDR2 FYNNEI. This CDR3 contains 15 residues. V was clipped by 4 bases and J by 7 bases; unmatched bases: 10.

This clone showed up just a few times. The J gene is TRBJ1-1, the V gene TRBV5-6; 7 nucleotides agree with TRBD1. Germline assignment: CDR1 SGHDT and CDR2 YYEEEE. Trimming cost V 4 bases and J 3 bases; bases outside gene matches: 3. CDR3 length: 13 amino acids. The DNA for the CDR3 is TGTGCCAGCAGCCCGACAGGGCACACTGAAGCTTTCTTT. Translated: CASSPTGHTEAFF.

The V gene is TRBV12-1, the J gene TRBJ1-5. TRBV12-1 has pseudogene status. This CDR3 has 14 residues. The CDR3 sequence is CASSSRDVDQPQHF. In DNA, the CDR3 is TGTGCCAGCAGCTCCAGGGACGTGGATCAGCCCCAGCATTTT.

The chain links TRBV28 to TRBJ1-2, with D perhaps TRBD1 (5 bases). The CDR3 spans 13 residues. Looked up from germline, CDR1 is MDHEN and CDR2 is SYDVKM. The V end lost 3 bases, the J end lost 12 bases, and 17 bases lay between the germline ends. DNA of the CDR3: TGTGCCAGCAGTTTGTCCGGGAGGGGACGCCACACCTTC. Translated: CASSLSGRGRHTF.

The rearrangement links TRBV11-2 to TRBJ1-2; D not resolved. The ends were cut back, 0 bases at V and 2 bases at J, with 13 bases in the middle. This CDR3 comprises 16 residues. The V gene's germline CDR1 is SGHAT and CDR2 FQNNGV. CDR3 amino acids: CASSLDPGNANYGYTF. The CDR3 DNA sequence: TGTGCCAGCAGCTTAGATCCCGGGAACGCCAACTATGGCTACACCTTC.